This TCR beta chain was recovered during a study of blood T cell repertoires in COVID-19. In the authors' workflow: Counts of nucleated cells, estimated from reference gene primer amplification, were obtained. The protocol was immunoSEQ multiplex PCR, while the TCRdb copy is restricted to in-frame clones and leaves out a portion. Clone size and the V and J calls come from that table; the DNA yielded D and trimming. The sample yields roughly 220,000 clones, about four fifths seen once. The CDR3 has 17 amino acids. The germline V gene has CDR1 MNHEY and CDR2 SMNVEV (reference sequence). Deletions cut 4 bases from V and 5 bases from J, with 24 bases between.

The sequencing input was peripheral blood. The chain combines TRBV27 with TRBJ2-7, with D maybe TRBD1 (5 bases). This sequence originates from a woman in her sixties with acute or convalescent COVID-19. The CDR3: CASSSRARGPRAHEQYF. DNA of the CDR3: TGTGCCAGCAGTTCACGAGCTAGGGGCCCAAGAGCCCACGAGCAGTACTTC.